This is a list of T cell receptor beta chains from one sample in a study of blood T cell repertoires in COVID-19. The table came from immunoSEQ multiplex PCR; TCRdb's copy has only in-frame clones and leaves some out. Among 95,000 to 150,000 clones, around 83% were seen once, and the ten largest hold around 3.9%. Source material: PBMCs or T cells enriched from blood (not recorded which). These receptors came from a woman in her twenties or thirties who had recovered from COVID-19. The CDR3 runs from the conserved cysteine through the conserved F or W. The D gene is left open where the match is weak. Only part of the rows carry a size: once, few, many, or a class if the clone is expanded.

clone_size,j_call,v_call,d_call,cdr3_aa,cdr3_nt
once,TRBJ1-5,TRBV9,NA,CASSVAGGSNQPQHF,TGTGCCAGCAGCGTAGCCGGGGGTAGCAATCAGCCCCAGCATTTT
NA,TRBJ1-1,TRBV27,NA,CASSSPGWTTEAFF,TGTGCCAGCAGTTCCCCAGGGTGGACCACTGAAGCTTTCTTT
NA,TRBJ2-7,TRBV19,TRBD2,CASSIRLAGASEQYF,TGTGCCAGTAGTATTCGACTAGCGGGAGCGTCCGAGCAGTACTTC
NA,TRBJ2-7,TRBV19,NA,CASSILRGGEQYF,TGTGCCAGTAGTATACTAAGAGGTGGAGAGCAGTACTTC
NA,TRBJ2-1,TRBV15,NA,CATSRGSGVQNEQFF,TGTGCCACCAGCAGAGGTTCAGGGGTGCAGAATGAGCAGTTCTTC
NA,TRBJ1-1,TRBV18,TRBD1,CASSPNTGVGNTEAFF,TGTGCCAGCTCACCTAATACAGGGGTCGGGAACACTGAAGCTTTCTTT
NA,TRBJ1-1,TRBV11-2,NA,CASSSVVGRGSGIGTEASF,NA
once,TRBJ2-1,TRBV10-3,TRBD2,CAISTSGSYNEQFF,TGTGCCATCAGCACTAGCGGGTCATACAATGAGCAGTTCTTC
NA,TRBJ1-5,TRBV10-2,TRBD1,CASSEVKRGRARNQPQHF,TGCGCCAGCAGTGAGGTTAAGAGGGGGCGCGCGCGCAATCAGCCCCAGCATTTT
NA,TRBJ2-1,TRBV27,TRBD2,CASSPGTSGSSYNEQFF,TGTGCCAGCAGTCCGGGGACTAGCGGAAGCTCCTACAATGAGCAGTTCTTC
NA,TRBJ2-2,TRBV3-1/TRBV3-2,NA,CASSRGGNTGELFF,TGTGCCAGCAGCCGGGGAGGGAACACCGGGGAGCTGTTTTTT
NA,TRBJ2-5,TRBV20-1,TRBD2,CSASLAGGGETQYF,TGCAGTGCTAGTCTAGCGGGAGGGGGAGAGACCCAGTACTTC
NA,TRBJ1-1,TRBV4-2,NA,CASSLQGNTEAFF,TGTGCCAGCAGCCTACAGGGGAACACTGAAGCTTTCTTT
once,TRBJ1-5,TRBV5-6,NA,CASSFPDQPQHF,TGTGCCAGCAGCTTTCCGGATCAGCCCCAGCATTTT
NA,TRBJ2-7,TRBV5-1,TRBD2,CASSLGLAGLYEQYF,TGCGCCAGCAGCTTGGGACTAGCGGGCCTCTACGAGCAGTACTTC
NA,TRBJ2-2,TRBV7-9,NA,CASSQYGGAWTGELFF,TGTGCCAGCAGCCAATATGGGGGCGCGTGGACCGGGGAGCTGTTTTTT
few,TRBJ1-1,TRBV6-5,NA,CASSLTGPANTEAFF,TGTGCCAGCTCCCTCACAGGTCCCGCGAACACTGAAGCTTTCTTT
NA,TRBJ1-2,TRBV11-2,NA,CASSLGHRNGYTF,TGTGCCAGCAGCTTGGGACACCGAAATGGCTACACCTTC
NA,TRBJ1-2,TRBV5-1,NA,CASSLGPLDYGYTF,TGCGCCAGCAGCTTGGGACCTCTAGACTATGGCTACACCTTC
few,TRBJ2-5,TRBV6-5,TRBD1,CASRGGQGAFETQYF,TGTGCCAGCAGAGGCGGACAGGGGGCTTTCGAGACCCAGTACTTC
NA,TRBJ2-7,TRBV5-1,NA,CASSPGGTGTYEQYF,TGCGCCAGCAGCCCGGGGGGGACAGGGACGTACGAGCAGTACTTC
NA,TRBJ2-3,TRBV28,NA,CASRVARGTDTQYF,TGTGCCAGCAGGGTAGCCAGGGGCACAGATACGCAGTATTTT
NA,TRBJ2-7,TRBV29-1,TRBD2,CSVVSLAVSGEQYF,TGCAGCGTTGTAAGCCTAGCGGTCTCGGGCGAGCAGTACTTC
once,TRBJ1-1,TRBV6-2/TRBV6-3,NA,CASSGPLQGAFF,TGTGCCAGCAGCGGACCCCTTCAGGGGGCTTTCTTT
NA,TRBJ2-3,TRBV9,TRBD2,CASSVGGGRAADTQYF,TGTGCCAGCAGCGTAGGGGGCGGGAGGGCCGCAGATACGCAGTATTTT
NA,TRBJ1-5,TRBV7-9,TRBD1,CASSLGMDRGRPSPQHF,TGTGCCAGCAGCTTAGGGATGGACAGGGGGCGACCTTCGCCCCAGCATTTT
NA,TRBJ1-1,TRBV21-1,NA,CASSHFREHTEAFF,TGTGCCAGCAGCCACTTCCGGGAGCACACTGAAGCTTTCTTT
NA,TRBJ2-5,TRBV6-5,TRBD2,CASQRGGQETQYF,TGTGCCAGCCAGCGGGGCGGCCAAGAGACCCAGTACTTC
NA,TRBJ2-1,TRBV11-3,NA,CASSLGDSYYNEQFF,TGTGCCAGCAGCTTGGGTGACAGCTACTACAATGAGCAGTTCTTC
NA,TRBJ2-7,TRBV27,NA,CASSLSPPPGIYEQYF,TGTGCCAGCAGTTTAAGCCCGCCGCCAGGGATCTACGAGCAGTACTTC
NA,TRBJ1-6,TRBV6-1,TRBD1,CASSEDVRGLQGSPLHF,TGTGCCAGCAGTGAAGATGTCAGGGGGCTACAGGGATCACCCCTCCACTTT
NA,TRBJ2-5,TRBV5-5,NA,CASSSGTPQETQYF,TGTGCCAGCAGCTCCGGGACTCCCCAAGAGACCCAGTACTTC
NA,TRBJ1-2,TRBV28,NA,CASSLMTWGYTF,TGTGCCAGCAGTTTAATGACTTGGGGCTACACCTTC
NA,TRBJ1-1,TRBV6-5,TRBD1,CATNTGGITEAFF,TGTGCCACCAATACAGGGGGAATCACTGAAGCTTTCTTT
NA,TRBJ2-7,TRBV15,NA,CATSRDQAAYEQYF,TGTGCCACCAGCAGAGATCAGGCCGCCTACGAGCAGTACTTC
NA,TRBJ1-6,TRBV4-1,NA,CASSPQRAGSPLHF,TGCGCCAGCAGCCCCCAGAGGGCAGGTTCACCCCTCCACTTT